The 29 T cell receptor beta chains below were found in one sample sequenced in a study of blood T cells in healthy people across ages. Through a sample-barcoded 5' primer and a J-beta primer mix, a second PCR was run for roughly 6 to 11 cycles. TCRdb independently ran MiXCR on the 5' RACE reads; one entry per CDR3 protein. Counted here are about 780,000 distinct CDR3 sequences, under 30% occurring once; the ten biggest clones make up 3%. This sample was also put to use in a study of T cells of mothers and their children.

Sequencing input: blood. The receptors stem from a boy between 5 and 17 years old in good health.

This rearrangement joins TRBV7-2 to TRBJ2-2; 16 nucleotides agree with TRBD2. CDR3 size: 19 residues. J was trimmed by 4 bases and V by 5 bases; bases with no gene match: 10. Germline CDR1 SGHTA, CDR2 FQGNSA. The CDR3 reads CASSPLGLAGGPSTGELFF. The CDR3 nucleotides are TGTGCCAGCAGCCCCCTGGGACTAGCGGGGGGGCCGAGCACCGGGGAGCTGTTTTTT.

The V call is TRBV20-1, the J call TRBJ1-4; tentatively, D is TRBD1 (6 bases). The V end was cut by 6 bases, the J end by 8 bases, with 10 bases between. The CDR3 loop spans 11 amino acids. CDR1 is DFQATT and CDR2 is SNEGSKA in the germline V gene (reference sequence). CDR3: CSAPGEEKLFF. CDR3 in DNA: TGCAGTGCCCCAGGGGAGGAAAAACTGTTTTTT.

A few counts support this clonotype. The CDR3 here is CSATWTEEDEKLFF. CDR3 sequence (DNA): TGCAGTGCTACCTGGACAGAAGAGGATGAAAAACTGTTTTTT. The chain is built from TRBV20-1 and TRBJ1-4, with D perhaps TRBD1 (6 bases). This CDR3 comprises 14 residues. Trimming took 4 bases from V and 6 from J, leaving 15 bases between them. Germline loops: CDR1 DFQATT, CDR2 SNEGSKA (reference sequence).

This clonotype showed up just a few times. V usage is TRBV20-1 and J usage is TRBJ1-5; 9 bases are shared with TRBD1. This CDR3 is 18 amino acids long. Germline V gene lookup returns CDR1 DFQATT and CDR2 SNEGSKA (reference sequence). V trimming: 3 bases; J trimming: 0 bases; junction bases outside the gene matches: 12. CDR3 bases: TGCAGTGCTAGGCTGACAGGGGGATCCCTCTATAGCAATCAGCCCCAGCATTTT. Protein product: CSARLTGGSLYSNQPQHF.

The chain combines TRBV6-6 with TRBJ1-6; D is unclear. Germline CDR1 and CDR2: MNHNY and SVGAGI (reference sequence). Trimming shortened V by 6 bases and J by 8 bases, and 8 bases separated the two germline ends. The CDR3 totals 12 residues. CDR3 residues: CASSPNYSPLHF. CDR3 nucleotides: TGTGCCAGCAGCCCTAATTATTCACCCCTCCACTTT.

The CDR3 loop is CASSPGRAFQETQYF. The CDR3 DNA is TGTGCCAGCAGCCCCGGCAGGGCCTTTCAAGAGACCCAGTACTTC. The chain links TRBV12-3 or TRBV12-4 to TRBJ2-5; D is possibly TRBD1 (5 bases). Deletions cut 6 bases from V and 2 bases from J, with 16 bases between. This CDR3 has 15 residues.

The rearrangement links TRBV2 to TRBJ1-5; D gene uncertain. The CDR3 runs to 12 residues. CDR1 and CDR2 (germline): SNHLY, FYNNEI. V was cut by 8 bases and J by 0 bases, with 5 bases left in between. CDR3 DNA sequence: TGTGCCAGCGACAATAGCAATCAGCCCCAGCATTTT. Its protein product is CASDNSNQPQHF.

This clonotype showed up just a few times. The chain employs TRBV6-6 and TRBJ2-1, with 15 positions matching TRBD2. The CDR3 is 14 residues long. Trimming at V came to 6 bases and at J to 9 bases, leaving 3 bases not matched to a gene. Germline CDR1 is MNHNY and CDR2 is SVGAGI (reference sequence). The CDR3: CASRGLAGGLEQFF. The CDR3 region has the DNA TGTGCCAGCAGAGGACTAGCGGGGGGGCTTGAGCAGTTCTTC.

The CDR3, as DNA: TGCGCCAGCAGCTTGGGGGACAGCGGGGAAAAACTGTTTTTT. Its protein product is CASSLGDSGEKLFF. V is TRBV5-1 and J is TRBJ1-4, with 7 bases identical to TRBD1. The CDR3 length is 14 residues. The trim removed 0 bases at V and 8 bases at J, leaving 4 bases unmatched. Germline lookup yields CDR1 SGHRS and CDR2 YFSETQ. Full variable domain (missing parts from reference TRBV5-1 and TRBJ1-4): KAGVTQTPRYLIKTRGQQVTLSCSPISGHRSVSWYQQTPGQGLQFLFEYFSETQRNKGNFPGRFSGRQFSNSRSEMNVSTLELGDSALYLCASSLGDSGEKLFFGSGTQLSVL.

This chain joins TRBV20-1 and TRBJ2-7, with D possibly called TRBD1 or TRBD2 (6 bases each). The V and J ends lost 5 bases and 0 bases respectively, with 14 bases between them. This CDR3 has 14 amino acids. Germline V gene sequence: CDR1 DFQATT, CDR2 SNEGSKA (reference sequence). This CDR3 reads CSAGGRSVSYEQYF. The DNA for the CDR3 is TGCAGTGCTGGGGGGCGGAGCGTCTCCTACGAGCAGTACTTC.

V is TRBV29-1 and J is TRBJ2-7; no clear D. Germline-derived CDR1 and CDR2 are SQVTM and ANQGSEA. The CDR3 is 12 residues long. Trimming took off 2 bases at V and 2 bases at J, with 7 bases between the two ends. CDR3 coding DNA: TGCAGCGTTGAAAGCGAAACCTACGAGCAGTACTTC. This gives the protein CSVESETYEQYF.

This clonotype has only a few counts. The genes are TRBV5-1 and TRBJ2-5; tentatively, D is TRBD2 (6 bases). This CDR3 comprises 15 residues. V was trimmed by 4 bases and J by 7 bases, leaving 20 bases between them. The germline gives CDR1 SGHRS, CDR2 YFSETQ. The CDR3 DNA reads TGCGCCAGCAGCCCGGGGGACTCGTCGGGATGGACCCAGTACTTC. Amino acids: CASSPGDSSGWTQYF.

The chain uses TRBV5-1 and TRBJ2-5, with 9 nucleotides matching TRBD2. This CDR3 has 15 amino acids. Germline CDR1 and CDR2: SGHRS and YFSETQ. Losses at the gene ends were 4 bases for V and 3 bases for J; bases not matched to a gene: 7. DNA of the CDR3: TGCGCCAGCAGCACCAGCCCTAGCGGGGAAGAGACCCAGTACTTC. It encodes CASSTSPSGEETQYF.

This chain joins TRBV10-3 and TRBJ2-2, with 10 positions matching TRBD2. Per germline, CDR1 ENHRY and CDR2 SYGVKD. V was pared by 4 bases and J by 7 bases, with 6 bases of the junction left unmatched. The CDR3 is made up of 15 amino acids. The CDR3 bases are TGTGCCATCAGTGGCCTAGCGGGGGAGCACGGGGAGCTGTTTTTT. It is translated as CAISGLAGEHGELFF.

V usage is TRBV7-2 and J usage is TRBJ2-1; TRBD2 matches at 8 bases. Trimming took 4 bases from V and 7 from J; bases not matched to a gene: 6. The V gene's germline CDR1 is SGHTA and CDR2 FQGNSA. The CDR3 extends over 14 amino acids. The CDR3 DNA sequence: TGTGCCAGCAGCTCACTAGCGGAGGCAAATGAGCAGTTCTTC. This sequence encodes CASSSLAEANEQFF.

This clonotype has a handful of counts. V and J are TRBV9 and TRBJ2-7; 7 nucleotides align to TRBD2. The V and J ends lost 0 bases and 3 bases, in that order; junction bases with no gene match: 9. The CDR3 is made up of 16 amino acids. Germline CDR1 reads SGDLS; CDR2 reads YYNGEE. The CDR3 sequence: CASSVDSGGSGYEQYF. Written as DNA, the CDR3 is TGTGCCAGCAGCGTAGACTCCGGGGGGTCCGGCTACGAGCAGTACTTC.

The rearrangement joins TRBV5-4 to TRBJ1-1; 12 bases align to TRBD1. Germline V gene sequence: CDR1 SGHNT, CDR2 YYREEE (reference sequence). V lost 10 bases and J lost 4; bases outside the gene matches: 5. There are 13 residues in the CDR3. The CDR3 nucleotides read TGTGCCGGGACAGGGGGCGCGAGCACTGAAGCTTTCTTT. The encoded protein is CAGTGGASTEAFF.

The chain has TRBV12-3 or TRBV12-4 and TRBJ2-1; D uncertain. The CDR3 runs 13 residues. Trimming took 6 bases from V and 10 from J, leaving 16 bases between them. In DNA form, the CDR3 reads TGTGCCAGCAGCCCAAGTCAGGCGACGGAGCAGTTCTTC. It translates to CASSPSQATEQFF.

This clonotype came up a few times. This chain uses TRBV19 with TRBJ2-5; no firm D call. The DNA end favors TRBJ2-7, so the J call may be wrong. The CDR3 contains 14 residues. Germline CDR1 reads LNHDA; CDR2 reads SQIVND (reference sequence). CDR3 sequence (DNA): TGTGCCAGTAGTATGGTAGGTGGCCTCCACGAGCAGTACTTC. This codes for CASSMVGGLHEQYF.

There are a few counts of this clonotype. The chain links TRBV29-1 to TRBJ1-1; a weak D match, TRBD1 (5 bases). V shed 4 bases and J shed 4 bases, with 7 bases lying between them. Germline lookup yields CDR1 SQVTM and CDR2 ANQGSEA. The CDR3 sequence is 11 residues long. DNA of the CDR3: TGCAGCGTTGTCGGGGGCACTGAAGCTTTCTTT. It yields the protein CSVVGGTEAFF.

V and J are TRBV19 and TRBJ2-1; TRBD1 aligns across 7 bases. The J call may be faulty, since TRBJ2-4 better matches the DNA end. CDR3 length: 14 amino acids. The germline V gene encodes CDR1 LNHDA and CDR2 SQIVND (reference sequence). This CDR3 reads CASSIGDRQETQYF. Here the CDR3 DNA reads TGTGCCAGTAGTATAGGGGACAGACAAGAGACTCAGTACTTC.

CDR3 sequence reads: CASSLSASGGKFF. DNA of the CDR3: TGTGCCAGCAGTTTATCGGCTAGCGGGGGGAAGTTCTTC. The rearrangement joins TRBV27 to TRBJ2-1, with 11 bases that match TRBD2. The CDR3 is made up of 13 amino acids. Germline trimming cut 0 bases from V and 14 bases from J; bases unmatched to any gene: 3. Germline V gene data show CDR1 as MNHEY and CDR2 as SMNVEV (reference sequence).

In DNA, the CDR3 is TGCAGTGCTAGACTTACTTACTCTGGAAACACCATATATTTT. It yields the protein CSARLTYSGNTIYF. J is TRBJ1-3 and V is TRBV20-1, with D unclear. Germline CDR1 is DFQATT and CDR2 is SNEGSKA (reference sequence). CDR3 size: 14 residues. With 2 bases removed from V and 0 bases from J, the gap between germline ends came to 8 bases.

This chain uses TRBV7-3 with TRBJ2-5; D gene unclear. The ends were cut back, 0 bases at V and 2 bases at J, with 7 bases in the middle. This CDR3 contains 14 residues. From germline, CDR1 is SGHTA and CDR2 FQGTGA. The CDR3 sequence: CASSLTHTQETQYF. DNA of the CDR3: TGTGCCAGCAGCTTAACTCATACACAAGAGACCCAGTACTTC. Full variable domain (outside the CDR3, taken from reference TRBV7-3 and TRBJ2-5): GAGVSQTPSNKVTEKGKYVELRCDPISGHTALYWYRQSLGQGPEFLIYFQGTGAADDSGLPNDRFFAVRPEGSVSTLKIQRTERGDSAVYLCASSLTHTQETQYFGPGTRLLVL.

The chain recombines TRBV29-1 with TRBJ2-1; possibly TRBD1 or TRBD2 for D (6 bases each). Germline CDR1 reads SQVTM; CDR2 reads ANQGSEA. The CDR3 spans 16 residues. The ends were cut back, 7 bases at V and 0 bases at J, with 19 bases in the middle. CDR3 DNA sequence: TGCAGCGCCAAGGGGGGTTACCATACCTCCTACAATGAGCAGTTCTTC. Translating gives CSAKGGYHTSYNEQFF.

This clonotype was counted between two and nine times. The V gene is TRBV4-1, the J gene TRBJ2-5; D remains ambiguous. V lost 1 base to trimming and J lost 5 bases, with 8 bases between them. CDR1 MGHRA and CDR2 YSYEKL come from the germline V gene. The CDR3 runs to 13 residues. In nucleotides, the CDR3 is TGCGCCAGCAGCCAAGTTGTAATCGAGACCCAGTACTTC. This translates into CASSQVVIETQYF.

Concerning this clonotype: A single base separates this from a much larger clone, so it may be a read error. DNA of the CDR3: TGTGCCAGCGCGGGACAGGGGCCCGGGGAGCTGTTTTTT. Its protein product is CASAGQGPGELFF. The rearrangement joins TRBV12-3 or TRBV12-4 to TRBJ2-2, with 10 positions matching TRBD1. This CDR3 comprises 13 residues. V shed 8 bases, J shed 6 bases, and the junction held 3 bases outside the gene matches.

In its sample, this clonotype was seen a few times. This sequence joins TRBV25-1 and TRBJ1-1; 7 bases align to TRBD1. The V segment lost 1 base and the J segment 1 base; nucleotides outside the gene matches: 6. The CDR3 runs to 16 residues. From germline, CDR1 is MGHDK and CDR2 SYGVNS. The CDR3 loop is CASSESVGQENTEAFF. In nucleotides, the CDR3 is TGTGCCAGCAGTGAATCGGTAGGACAGGAGAACACTGAAGCTTTCTTT.

The chain recombines TRBV7-9 with TRBJ2-5, with no clear D. This CDR3 contains 14 residues. Germline CDR1 SEHNR, CDR2 FQNEAQ (reference sequence). V dropped 1 base and J dropped 11 bases, with 17 bases sitting between them. The CDR3 bases are TGTGCCAGCAGCTTAGTAGGTTGGAACTACGCGCAGTACTTC. This gives the protein CASSLVGWNYAQYF.